This T cell receptor beta chain stems from a study of blood T cell repertoires in COVID-19. At the level of the study: The samples span acute and convalescent COVID-19 from the United States, Italy and Spain. The cDNA or gDNA used as material had been derived from T cells, B-cell-depleted T cells, or PBMCs.

The method was immunoSEQ multiplex PCR; TCRdb's version includes in-frame clones alone and lacks a portion of them. Of under 250,000 clones detected, roughly four fifths appear once; the ten largest clones hold roughly 5.5%. CDR1 is LNHDA, CDR2 SQIVND, per germline (reference sequence). After removal of 3 bases from V and 5 bases from J, the junction contained 9 bases not matched to a gene. The CDR3 length is 15 residues. This clone came up a few times. Input material: peripheral blood. The TCR comes from a woman aged 70-85 years with COVID-19, enrolled during active disease. The chain links TRBV19 to TRBJ1-2; 7 bases are shared with TRBD1. The CDR3, as DNA: TGTGCCAGTAGTATCAGGTCGACAGGGAAGTATGGCTACACCTTC. This sequence encodes CASSIRSTGKYGYTF.